This passage covers 22 T cell receptor beta chains from one sample sequenced in a study of cytomegalovirus exposure and HLA in healthy donors. Profiling relied on immunoSEQ multiplex PCR, and the TCRdb table lists in-frame clones only, not all of them. The sample includes around 200,000 clones, more than 65% of them seen just once. The material sequenced was PBMCs. All receptors derive from a woman between 18 and 30 years old in good health and CMV-seropositive.

The CDR3: CASSAAGLSNQPQHF. As DNA, the CDR3 is TGTGCCAGCAGTGCGGCAGGGCTTTCCAATCAGCCCCAGCATTTT. This sequence joins TRBV28 and TRBJ1-5; TRBD1 is a possible D gene (5 bases). Germline CDR1 and CDR2: MDHEN and SYDVKM. CDR3 size: 15 residues. V lost 5 bases and J 3 bases, leaving 14 bases between the germline ends.

This clone was observed a handful of times. The chain uses TRBV20-1 and TRBJ1-2; 7 nucleotides match TRBD1. CDR1 is DFQATT and CDR2 is SNEGSKA in the germline V gene (reference sequence). This CDR3 has 11 residues. V gave up 6 bases and J gave up 8 bases; unmatched junction bases: 6. CDR3 loop: CSARGQRGYTF. The CDR3 nucleotides read TGCAGTGCCCGGGGACAGAGAGGCTACACCTTC.

The rearrangement joins TRBV11-2 to TRBJ1-3; TRBD1 might be the D (5 bases). CDR1 and CDR2 from the germline V gene are SGHAT and FQNNGV. The V and J ends lost 10 bases and 0 bases respectively, with 13 bases between them. This CDR3 is built from 14 residues. The CDR3 is CATHNRGSGNTIYF. Written as DNA, the CDR3 is TGTGCCACCCATAATAGGGGCTCTGGAAACACCATATATTTT. The complete variable domain, with remaining parts taken from reference TRBV11-2 and TRBJ1-3, reads EAGVAQSPRYKIIEKRQSVAFWCNPISGHATLYWYQQILGQGPKLLIQFQNNGVVDDSQLPKDRFSAERLKGVDSTLKIQPAKLEDSAVYLCATHNRGSGNTIYFGEGSWLTVV.

The chain links TRBV6-5 to TRBJ2-1; 11 bases line up with TRBD2. J gave up 5 bases and V 6 bases, and 6 bases lay outside the gene matches. This CDR3 spans 15 amino acids. Germline-derived CDR1 and CDR2 are MNHEY and SVGAGI. The CDR3 DNA sequence: TGTGCCAGCAGAAAGCTAGCGGGAGGTCACAATGAGCAGTTCTTC. This translates into CASRKLAGGHNEQFF.

V is TRBV15 and J is TRBJ2-1; 7 positions match TRBD1. The CDR3 contains 16 residues. CDR1 is LNHNV and CDR2 is YYDKDF in the germline V gene (reference sequence). The V gene end was trimmed by 2 bases and the J gene end by 3 bases; junction bases not matched to a gene: 7. The CDR3 nucleotides read TGTGCCACCAGCAGATCCGGACAGGACGGCTACAATGAGCAGTTCTTC. This sequence encodes CATSRSGQDGYNEQFF.

The chain couples TRBV7-9 to TRBJ2-7, with D maybe TRBD1 (6 bases). Trimming took off 1 base at V and 5 bases at J, with 9 bases between the two ends. The V gene's germline CDR1 is SEHNR and CDR2 FQNEAQ (reference sequence). This CDR3 has 13 amino acids. The CDR3 reads CASSLGRGNEQYF. The DNA of the CDR3 is TGTGCCAGCAGCTTAGGCAGGGGAAACGAGCAGTACTTC.

The chain recombines TRBV10-1 with TRBJ2-5, with 7 nucleotides matching TRBD1. Germline V gene lookup returns CDR1 WNHNN and CDR2 SYGVQD (reference sequence). The CDR3 is 13 amino acids. V shed 9 bases and J 2 bases; nucleotides not matched to a gene: 6. The CDR3, as DNA: TGCGCCAGTTCGACAGGGATTCAAGAGACCCAGTACTTC. It specifies CASSTGIQETQYF.

V gene TRBV7-3 combines with J gene TRBJ2-1; 9 positions agree with TRBD1. With 6 bases clipped from V and 5 bases from J, the junction kept 8 bases outside the gene matches. The CDR3 totals 15 residues. CDR1 is SGHTA, CDR2 FQGTGA, per germline. The chain's CDR3 is CASSSGTGIHNEQFF. The CDR3 DNA is TGTGCCAGCAGTTCCGGGACAGGGATACACAATGAGCAGTTCTTC.

V is TRBV27 and J is TRBJ1-6; TRBD1 matches 8 bases. The CDR3 sequence is 15 residues long. The germline V gene has CDR1 MNHEY and CDR2 SMNVEV (reference sequence). Unmatched junction bases numbered 6, after V lost 6 bases and J lost 5 bases. The CDR3 protein is CASRPGTGNNSPLHF. The CDR3 DNA follows: TGTGCCAGCAGGCCTGGGACAGGAAATAATTCACCCCTCCACTTT.

The chain uses TRBV6-1 and TRBJ1-2, with 9 bases lining up with TRBD1. The V segment lost 10 bases and the J segment 7 bases; nucleotides outside the gene matches: 10. The CDR3 covers 13 residues. Germline V gene sequence: CDR1 MNHNS, CDR2 SASEGT. This CDR3 is CATDRGAVGGYTF. The CDR3 coding sequence is TGTGCCACCGACAGGGGGGCAGTCGGTGGCTACACCTTC.

This chain uses TRBV6-4 with TRBJ1-6; possible D gene TRBD1, 6 bases. Deletions cut 6 bases from V and 5 bases from J, with 17 bases between. The CDR3 is 16 amino acids. The germline gives CDR1 MRHNA, CDR2 SNTAGT. CDR3 DNA: TGTGCCAGCAGGACCGATACGGGGGGCGATAATTCACCCCTCCACTTT. Protein product: CASRTDTGGDNSPLHF.

This clone appeared once. The chain has TRBV6-1 and TRBJ1-5; maybe TRBD1 (6 bases). The V end lost 4 bases, the J end lost 2 bases, and 12 bases lay between the germline ends. Germline V gene lookup returns CDR1 MNHNS and CDR2 SASEGT. CDR3 length equals 15 residues. In DNA form, the CDR3 reads TGTGCCAGCAGTGCGACAGGTCTCGGCAATCAGCCCCAGCATTTT. This sequence encodes CASSATGLGNQPQHF.

V and J are TRBV4-1 and TRBJ1-5, with 7 bases lining up with TRBD1. CDR1 is MGHRA, CDR2 YSYEKL, per germline. The CDR3 is 15 residues long. Unmatched junction bases numbered 10, after V lost 6 bases and J lost 5 bases. The CDR3 DNA reads as TGCGCCAGCAGTTACGACCCAGGGGGACATCAGCCCCAGCATTTT. This gives the protein CASSYDPGGHQPQHF.

The V and J genes are TRBV11-2 and TRBJ2-5, with D tentatively TRBD1 (5 bases). Germline V lookup: CDR1 SGHAT, CDR2 FQNNGV. With 7 bases removed from V and 5 bases from J, the gap between germline ends came to 14 bases. There are 13 residues in the CDR3. Here the CDR3 reads CASKGWGWETQYF. CDR3 sequence (DNA): TGTGCCAGCAAGGGGTGGGGTTGGGAGACCCAGTACTTC.

The chain employs TRBV6-5 and TRBJ2-7; 10 bases map to TRBD1. The CDR3 is 16 amino acids. In germline, CDR1 is MNHEY, CDR2 SVGAGI. Trimming at V came to 0 bases and at J to 3 bases, leaving 5 bases not matched to a gene. DNA for the CDR3: TGTGCCAGCAGTTACTCGAGGCGGACAGGGGGCTACGAGCAGTACTTC. This gives the protein CASSYSRRTGGYEQYF.

This chain uses TRBV15 with TRBJ1-2; possibly TRBD1 for D (6 bases). CDR1 is LNHNV, CDR2 YYDKDF, per germline (reference sequence). The CDR3 contains 17 residues. The V and J ends lost 4 bases and 1 base respectively, with 19 bases between them. The CDR3 DNA is TGTGCCACCAGCACCCAAAGCCCGACAGGCTTTAACTATGGCTACACCTTC. It codes for CATSTQSPTGFNYGYTF.

V usage is TRBV29-1 and J usage is TRBJ2-7; the D is unclear. V shed 6 bases and J shed 3 bases, with 12 bases lying between them. CDR3 length: 12 residues. Germline loops: CDR1 SQVTM, CDR2 ANQGSEA. CDR3 sequence (DNA): TGCAGCGTAAGCCTTACCGGCTACGAGCAGTACTTC. Its translation is CSVSLTGYEQYF.

V usage is TRBV27 and J usage is TRBJ1-3; D remains ambiguous. This CDR3 is built from 13 residues. In germline, CDR1 is MNHEY, CDR2 SMNVEV (reference sequence). The germline V and J ends were trimmed by 5 bases and 0 bases, with 5 bases remaining between them. The CDR3 DNA reads as TGTGCCAGCAGTCTCCGCTCTGGAAACACCATATATTTT. Its translation is CASSLRSGNTIYF.

As DNA, the CDR3 is TGTGCCAGCAGTCTCGGACAGGAAGTTGAAGCTTTCTTT. Translated: CASSLGQEVEAFF. The chain carries TRBV2 and TRBJ1-1; the match to TRBD1 covers 7 bases. The CDR3 length is 13 residues. Germline V lookup: CDR1 SNHLY, CDR2 FYNNEI. The V segment lost 5 bases and the J segment 7 bases; nucleotides outside the gene matches: 7.

This chain connects TRBV28 to TRBJ2-3; TRBD2 agrees at 13 bases. Germline CDR1 is MDHEN and CDR2 is SYDVKM. The CDR3 runs to 15 residues. V trimming: 6 bases; J trimming: 4 bases; junction bases outside the gene matches: 4. The chain's CDR3 is CASSSTSGGPDTQYF. Here the CDR3 DNA reads TGTGCCAGCAGCTCGACTAGCGGGGGGCCAGATACGCAGTATTTT. Filled out from reference TRBV28 and TRBJ2-3, the complete variable domain reads DVKVTQSSRYLVKRTGEKVFLECVQDMDHENMFWYRQDPGLGLRLIYFSYDVKMKEKGDIPEGYSVSREKKERFSLILESASTNQTSMYLCASSSTSGGPDTQYFGPGTRLTVL.

The chain joins TRBV23-1 to TRBJ1-6, with D uncertain. Being an ORF, TRBV23-1 has a function that is uncertain. V shed 2 bases and J shed 1 base, with 21 bases lying between them. The CDR3 is 20 residues long. CDR3 residues: CASSQPFPDLSQSYNSPLHF. CDR3 bases: TGCGCCAGCAGTCAACCTTTCCCTGACTTGTCTCAATCCTATAATTCACCCCTCCACTTT.

V gene TRBV5-3 combines with J gene TRBJ2-7; TRBD1 might be the D (6 bases). TRBV5-3 is an ORF, and what it does is uncertain. The CDR3 runs 15 residues. Trimming stripped 4 bases from V and 1 base from J, with 15 bases between. CDR3 amino acids: CARSRLDRTSYEQYF. The CDR3 DNA is TGTGCCAGAAGCCGCCTCGACAGGACATCCTACGAGCAGTACTTC.